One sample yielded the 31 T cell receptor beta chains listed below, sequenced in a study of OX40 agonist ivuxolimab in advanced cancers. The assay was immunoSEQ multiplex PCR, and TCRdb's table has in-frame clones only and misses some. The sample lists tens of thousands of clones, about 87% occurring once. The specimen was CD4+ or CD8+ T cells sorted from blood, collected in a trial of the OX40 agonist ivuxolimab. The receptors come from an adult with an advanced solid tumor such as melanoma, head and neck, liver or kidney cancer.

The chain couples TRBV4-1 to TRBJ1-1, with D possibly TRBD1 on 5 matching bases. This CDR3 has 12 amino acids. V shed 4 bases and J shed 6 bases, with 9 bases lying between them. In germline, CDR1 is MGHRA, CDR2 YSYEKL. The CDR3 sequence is CASSPETAEAFF. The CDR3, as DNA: TGCGCCAGCAGCCCAGAGACAGCTGAAGCTTTCTTT.

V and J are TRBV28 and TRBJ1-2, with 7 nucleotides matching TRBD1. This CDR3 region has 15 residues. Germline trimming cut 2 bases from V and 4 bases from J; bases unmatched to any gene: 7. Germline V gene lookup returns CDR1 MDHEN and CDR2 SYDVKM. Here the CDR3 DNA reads TGTGCCAGCAGTTTAGGACAGGCCGGGAGCTATGGCTACACCTTC. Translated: CASSLGQAGSYGYTF.

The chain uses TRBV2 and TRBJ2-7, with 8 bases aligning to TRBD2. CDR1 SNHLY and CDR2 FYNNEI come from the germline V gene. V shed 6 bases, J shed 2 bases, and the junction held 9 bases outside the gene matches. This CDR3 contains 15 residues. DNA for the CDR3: TGTGCCAGCAGCTTAGCGGGACCACTTACCTACGAGCAGTACTTC. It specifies CASSLAGPLTYEQYF.

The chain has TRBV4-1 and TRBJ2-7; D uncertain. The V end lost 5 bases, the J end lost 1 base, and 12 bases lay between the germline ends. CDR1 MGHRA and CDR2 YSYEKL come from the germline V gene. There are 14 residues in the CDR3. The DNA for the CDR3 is TGCGCCAGCAGCAACCGGGCCTCTTCCTACGAGCAGTACTTC. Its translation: CASSNRASSYEQYF.

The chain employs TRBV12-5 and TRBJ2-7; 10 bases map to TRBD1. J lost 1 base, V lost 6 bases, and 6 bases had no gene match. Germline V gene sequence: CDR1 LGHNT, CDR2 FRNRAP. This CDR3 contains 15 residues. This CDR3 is CASGQGQGISYEQYF. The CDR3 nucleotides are TGTGCTAGTGGGCAGGGACAGGGGATTTCCTACGAGCAGTACTTC.

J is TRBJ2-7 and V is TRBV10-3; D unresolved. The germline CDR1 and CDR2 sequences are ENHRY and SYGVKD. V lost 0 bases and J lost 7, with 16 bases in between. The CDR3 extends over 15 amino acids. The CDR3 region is CAISESGVRSQEQYF. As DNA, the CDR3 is TGTGCCATCAGTGAGTCTGGGGTTCGTTCTCAAGAGCAGTACTTC.

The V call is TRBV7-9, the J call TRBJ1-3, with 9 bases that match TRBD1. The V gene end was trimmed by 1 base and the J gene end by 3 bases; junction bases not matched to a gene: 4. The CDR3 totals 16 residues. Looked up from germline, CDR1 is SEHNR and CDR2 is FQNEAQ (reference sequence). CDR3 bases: TGTGCCAGCAGCTTAGGGGACAGGGCAAGTGGAAACACCATATATTTT. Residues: CASSLGDRASGNTIYF.

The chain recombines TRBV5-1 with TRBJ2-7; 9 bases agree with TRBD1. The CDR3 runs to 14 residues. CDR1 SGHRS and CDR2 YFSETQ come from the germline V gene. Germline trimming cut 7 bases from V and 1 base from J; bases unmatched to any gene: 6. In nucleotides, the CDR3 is TGCGCCAGCGGGACCGGGACAGGGTCCTACGAGCAGTACTTC. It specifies CASGTGTGSYEQYF. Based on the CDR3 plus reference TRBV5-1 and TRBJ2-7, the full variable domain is KAGVTQTPRYLIKTRGQQVTLSCSPISGHRSVSWYQQTPGQGLQFLFEYFSETQRNKGNFPGRFSGRQFSNSRSEMNVSTLELGDSALYLCASGTGTGSYEQYFGPGTRLTVT.

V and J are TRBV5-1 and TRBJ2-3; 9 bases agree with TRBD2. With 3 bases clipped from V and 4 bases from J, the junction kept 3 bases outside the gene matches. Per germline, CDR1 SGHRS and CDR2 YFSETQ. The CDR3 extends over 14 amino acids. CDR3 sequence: CASSSAGGPDTQYF. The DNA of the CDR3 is TGCGCCAGCAGCTCCGCGGGAGGGCCAGATACGCAGTATTTT. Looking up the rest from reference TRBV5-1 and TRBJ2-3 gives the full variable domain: KAGVTQTPRYLIKTRGQQVTLSCSPISGHRSVSWYQQTPGQGLQFLFEYFSETQRNKGNFPGRFSGRQFSNSRSEMNVSTLELGDSALYLCASSSAGGPDTQYFGPGTRLTVL.

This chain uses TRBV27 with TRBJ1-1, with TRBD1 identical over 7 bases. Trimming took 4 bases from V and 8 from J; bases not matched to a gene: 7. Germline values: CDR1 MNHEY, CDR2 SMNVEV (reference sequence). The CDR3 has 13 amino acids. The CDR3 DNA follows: TGTGCCAGCAGTTCTATAGGGGGCGGAGAAGCTTTCTTT. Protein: CASSSIGGGEAFF.

In DNA, the CDR3 is TGTTCCGGACAGGGGGCGGGTTACGAGCAGTACTTC. Residues: CSGQGAGYEQYF. The V and J genes are TRBV2 and TRBJ2-7, with 11 bases matching TRBD1. Germline V gene data show CDR1 as SNHLY and CDR2 as FYNNEI. This CDR3 has 12 residues.

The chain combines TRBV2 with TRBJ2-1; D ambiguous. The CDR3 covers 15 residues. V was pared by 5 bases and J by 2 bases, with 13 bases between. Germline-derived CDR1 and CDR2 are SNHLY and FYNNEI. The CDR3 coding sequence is TGTGCCAGCAGTAATGGGGTGAACACCTACAATGAGCAGTTCTTC. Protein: CASSNGVNTYNEQFF.

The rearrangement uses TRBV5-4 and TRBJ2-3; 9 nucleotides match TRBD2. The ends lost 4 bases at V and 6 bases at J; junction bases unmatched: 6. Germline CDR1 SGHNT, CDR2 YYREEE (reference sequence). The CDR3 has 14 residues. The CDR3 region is CASSPGLAGDTQYF. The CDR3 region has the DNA TGTGCCAGCAGCCCGGGACTAGCAGGGGATACGCAGTATTTT.

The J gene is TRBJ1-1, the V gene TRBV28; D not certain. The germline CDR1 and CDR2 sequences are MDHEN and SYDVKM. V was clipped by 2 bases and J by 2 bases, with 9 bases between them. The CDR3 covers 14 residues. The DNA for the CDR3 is TGTGCCAGCAGTTTAATACAACCTAACACTGAAGCTTTCTTT. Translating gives CASSLIQPNTEAFF.

The CDR3 nucleotides are TGTGCCAGCAGCTTAGTCGGTAGCCTAGCACCCGCAGATACGCAGTATTTT. Its protein product is CASSLVGSLAPADTQYF. V gene TRBV11-2 combines with J gene TRBJ2-3; a weak D match, TRBD2 (5 bases). V dropped 1 base and J dropped 4 bases, with 18 bases sitting between them. Germline assignment: CDR1 SGHAT and CDR2 FQNNGV. The CDR3 totals 17 residues.

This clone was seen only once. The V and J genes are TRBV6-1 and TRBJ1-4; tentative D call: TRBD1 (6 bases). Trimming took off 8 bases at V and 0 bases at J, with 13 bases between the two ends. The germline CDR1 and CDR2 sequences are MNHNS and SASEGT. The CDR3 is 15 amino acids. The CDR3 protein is CASARQAATNEKLFF. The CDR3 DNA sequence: TGTGCCAGCGCGAGACAGGCTGCAACTAATGAAAAACTGTTTTTT.

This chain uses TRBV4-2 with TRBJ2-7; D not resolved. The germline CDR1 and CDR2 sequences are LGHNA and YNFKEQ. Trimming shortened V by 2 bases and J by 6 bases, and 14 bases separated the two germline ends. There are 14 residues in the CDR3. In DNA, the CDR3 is TGTGCCAGCAGCCAAAGACTGGTTATGGGCGAGCAGTACTTC. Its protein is CASSQRLVMGEQYF.

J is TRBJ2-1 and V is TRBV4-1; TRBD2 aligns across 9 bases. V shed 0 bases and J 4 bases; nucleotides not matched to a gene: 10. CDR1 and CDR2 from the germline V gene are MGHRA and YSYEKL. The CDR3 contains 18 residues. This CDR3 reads CASSQDRLAVVLYNEQFF. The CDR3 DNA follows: TGCGCCAGCAGCCAAGACCGACTAGCGGTCGTTCTTTACAATGAGCAGTTCTTC.

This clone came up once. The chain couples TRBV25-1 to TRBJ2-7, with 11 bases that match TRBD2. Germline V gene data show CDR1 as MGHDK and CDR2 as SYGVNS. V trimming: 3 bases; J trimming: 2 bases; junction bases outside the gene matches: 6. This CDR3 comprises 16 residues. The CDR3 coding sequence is TGTGCCAGCAGTGAGCAATTAGCGGGAGGGACCTACGAGCAGTACTTC. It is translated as CASSEQLAGGTYEQYF.

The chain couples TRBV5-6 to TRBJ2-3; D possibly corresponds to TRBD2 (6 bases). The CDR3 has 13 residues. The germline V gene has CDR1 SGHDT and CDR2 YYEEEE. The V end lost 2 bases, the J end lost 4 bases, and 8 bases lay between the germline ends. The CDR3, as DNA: TGTGCCAGCAGCTTCGGGACTCCAGATACGCAGTATTTT. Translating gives CASSFGTPDTQYF.

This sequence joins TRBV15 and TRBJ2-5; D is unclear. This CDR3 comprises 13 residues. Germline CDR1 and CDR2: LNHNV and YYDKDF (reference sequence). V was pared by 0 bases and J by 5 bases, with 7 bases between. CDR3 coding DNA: TGTGCCACCAGCAGAGATAACCGGGAGACCCAGTACTTC. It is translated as CATSRDNRETQYF.

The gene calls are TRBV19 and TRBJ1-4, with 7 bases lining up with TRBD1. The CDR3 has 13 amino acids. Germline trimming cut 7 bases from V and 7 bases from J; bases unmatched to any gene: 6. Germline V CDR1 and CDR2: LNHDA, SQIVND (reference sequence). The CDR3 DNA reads TGTGCCAGTACCAGGGACAGAAGTGAAAAACTGTTTTTT. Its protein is CASTRDRSEKLFF.

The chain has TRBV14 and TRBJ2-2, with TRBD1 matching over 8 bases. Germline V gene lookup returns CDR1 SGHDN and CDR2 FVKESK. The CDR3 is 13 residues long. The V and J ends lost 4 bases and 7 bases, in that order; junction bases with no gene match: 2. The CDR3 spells CASSPQGGGELFF. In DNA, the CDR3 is TGTGCCAGCAGCCCACAGGGGGGCGGGGAGCTGTTTTTT.

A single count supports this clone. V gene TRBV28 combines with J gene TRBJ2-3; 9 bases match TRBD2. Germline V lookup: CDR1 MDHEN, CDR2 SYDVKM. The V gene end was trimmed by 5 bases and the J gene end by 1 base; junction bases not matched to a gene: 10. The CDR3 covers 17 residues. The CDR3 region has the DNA TGTGCCAGCAGTCCCCCCGAGATAGCGGGAGGCACAGATACGCAGTATTTT. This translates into CASSPPEIAGGTDTQYF.

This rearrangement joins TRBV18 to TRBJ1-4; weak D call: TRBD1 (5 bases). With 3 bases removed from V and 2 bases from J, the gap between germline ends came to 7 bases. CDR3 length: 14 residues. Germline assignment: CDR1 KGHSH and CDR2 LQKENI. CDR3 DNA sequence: TGTGCCAGCTCACCCAGGGCCACTAATGAAAAACTGTTTTTT. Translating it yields CASSPRATNEKLFF.

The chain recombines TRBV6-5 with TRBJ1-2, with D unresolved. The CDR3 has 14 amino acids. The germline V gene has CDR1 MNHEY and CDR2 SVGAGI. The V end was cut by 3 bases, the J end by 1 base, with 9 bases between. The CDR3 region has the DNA TGTGCCAGCAGTTATCGGTCACATAACTATGGCTACACCTTC. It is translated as CASSYRSHNYGYTF.

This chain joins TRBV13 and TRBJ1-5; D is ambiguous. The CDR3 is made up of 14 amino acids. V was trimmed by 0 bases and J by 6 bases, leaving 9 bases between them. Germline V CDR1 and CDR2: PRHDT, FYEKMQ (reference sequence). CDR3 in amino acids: CASSLGTGPQPQHF. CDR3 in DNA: TGTGCCAGCAGCTTAGGAACTGGGCCTCAGCCCCAGCATTTT.

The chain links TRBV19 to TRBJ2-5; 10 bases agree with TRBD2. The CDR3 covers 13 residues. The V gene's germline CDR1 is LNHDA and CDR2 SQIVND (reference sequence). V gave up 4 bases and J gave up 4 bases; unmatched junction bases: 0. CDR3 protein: CASSRLAGETQYF. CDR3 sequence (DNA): TGTGCCAGTAGTAGACTAGCGGGAGAGACCCAGTACTTC. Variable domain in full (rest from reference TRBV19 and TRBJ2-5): DGGITQSPKYLFRKEGQNVTLSCEQNLNHDAMYWYRQDPGQGLRLIYYSQIVNDFQKGDIAEGYSVSREKKESFPLTVTSAQKNPTAFYLCASSRLAGETQYFGPGTRLLVL.

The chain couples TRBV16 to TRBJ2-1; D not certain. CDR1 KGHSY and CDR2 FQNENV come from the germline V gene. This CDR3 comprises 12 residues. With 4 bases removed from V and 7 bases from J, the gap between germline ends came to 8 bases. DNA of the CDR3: TGTGCCAGCAGCCCGGAAGGGAATGAGCAGTTCTTC. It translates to CASSPEGNEQFF.

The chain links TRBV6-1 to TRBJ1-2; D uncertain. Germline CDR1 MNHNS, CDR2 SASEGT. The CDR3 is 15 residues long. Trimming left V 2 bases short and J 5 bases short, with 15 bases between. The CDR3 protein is CASSERKARDYGYTF. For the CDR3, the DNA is TGTGCCAGCAGTGAAAGGAAAGCGCGGGATTATGGCTACACCTTC.

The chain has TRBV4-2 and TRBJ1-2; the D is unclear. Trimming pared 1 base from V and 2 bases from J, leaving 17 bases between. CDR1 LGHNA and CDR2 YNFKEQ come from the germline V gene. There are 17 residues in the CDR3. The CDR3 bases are TGTGCCAGCAGCCAAGTTGGATCTGAGGGTCCCAACTATGGCTACACCTTC. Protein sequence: CASSQVGSEGPNYGYTF.